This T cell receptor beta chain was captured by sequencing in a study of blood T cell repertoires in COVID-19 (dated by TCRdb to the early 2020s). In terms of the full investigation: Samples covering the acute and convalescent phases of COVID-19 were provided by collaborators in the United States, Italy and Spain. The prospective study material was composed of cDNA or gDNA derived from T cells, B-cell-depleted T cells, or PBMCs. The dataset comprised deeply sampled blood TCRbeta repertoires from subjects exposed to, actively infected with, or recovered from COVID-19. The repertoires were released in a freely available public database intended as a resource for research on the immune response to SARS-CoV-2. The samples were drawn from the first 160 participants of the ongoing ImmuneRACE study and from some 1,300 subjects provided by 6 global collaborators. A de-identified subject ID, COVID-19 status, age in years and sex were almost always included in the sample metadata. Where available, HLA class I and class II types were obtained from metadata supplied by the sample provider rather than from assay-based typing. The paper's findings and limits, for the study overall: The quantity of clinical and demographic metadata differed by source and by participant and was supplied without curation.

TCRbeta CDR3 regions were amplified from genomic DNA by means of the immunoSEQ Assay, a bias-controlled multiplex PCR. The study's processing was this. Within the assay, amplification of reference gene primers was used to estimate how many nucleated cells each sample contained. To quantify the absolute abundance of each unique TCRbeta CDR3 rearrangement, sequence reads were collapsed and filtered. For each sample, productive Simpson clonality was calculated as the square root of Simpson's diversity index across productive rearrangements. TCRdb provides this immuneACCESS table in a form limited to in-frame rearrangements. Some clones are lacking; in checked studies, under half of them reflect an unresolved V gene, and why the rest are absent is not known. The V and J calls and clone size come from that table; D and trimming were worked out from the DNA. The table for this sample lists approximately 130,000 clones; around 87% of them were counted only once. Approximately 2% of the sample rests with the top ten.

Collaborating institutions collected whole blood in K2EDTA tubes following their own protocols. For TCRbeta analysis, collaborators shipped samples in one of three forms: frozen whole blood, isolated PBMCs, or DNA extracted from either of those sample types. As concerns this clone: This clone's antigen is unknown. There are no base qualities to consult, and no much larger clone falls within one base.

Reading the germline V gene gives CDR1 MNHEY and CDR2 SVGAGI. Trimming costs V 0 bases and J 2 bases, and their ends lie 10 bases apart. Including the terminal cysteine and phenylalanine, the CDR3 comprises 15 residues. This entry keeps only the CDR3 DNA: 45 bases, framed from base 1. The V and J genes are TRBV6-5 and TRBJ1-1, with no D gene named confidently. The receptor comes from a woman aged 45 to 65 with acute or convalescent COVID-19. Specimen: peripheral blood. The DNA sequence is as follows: TGTGCCAGCAGTTACTCGGAGCAGACTAACACTGAAGCTTTCTTT. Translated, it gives CASSYSEQTNTEAFF.